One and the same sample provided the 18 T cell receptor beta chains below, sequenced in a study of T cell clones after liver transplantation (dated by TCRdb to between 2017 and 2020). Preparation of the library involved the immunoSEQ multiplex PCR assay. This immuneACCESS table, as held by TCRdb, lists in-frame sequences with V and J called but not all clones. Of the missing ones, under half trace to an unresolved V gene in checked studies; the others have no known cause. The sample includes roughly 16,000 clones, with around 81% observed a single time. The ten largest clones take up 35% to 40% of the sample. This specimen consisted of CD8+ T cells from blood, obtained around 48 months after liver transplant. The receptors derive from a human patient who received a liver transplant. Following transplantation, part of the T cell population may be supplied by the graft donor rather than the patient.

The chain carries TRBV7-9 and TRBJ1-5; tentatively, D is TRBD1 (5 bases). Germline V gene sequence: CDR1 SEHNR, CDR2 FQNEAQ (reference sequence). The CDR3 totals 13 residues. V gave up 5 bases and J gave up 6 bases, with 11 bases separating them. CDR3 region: CASSPGGGQPQHF. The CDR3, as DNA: TGTGCCAGCAGCCCCGGGGGTGGTCAGCCCCAGCATTTT.

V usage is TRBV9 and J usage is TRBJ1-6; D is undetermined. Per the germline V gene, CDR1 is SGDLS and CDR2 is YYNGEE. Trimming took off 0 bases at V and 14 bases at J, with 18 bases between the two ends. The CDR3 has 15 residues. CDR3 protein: CASSVADSPTSALHF. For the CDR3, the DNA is TGTGCCAGCAGCGTAGCTGATAGTCCCACGTCGGCCCTCCACTTT.

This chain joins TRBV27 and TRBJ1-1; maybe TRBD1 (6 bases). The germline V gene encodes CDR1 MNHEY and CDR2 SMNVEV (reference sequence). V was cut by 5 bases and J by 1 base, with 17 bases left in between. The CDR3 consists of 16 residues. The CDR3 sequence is CASSPNAGEENTEAFF. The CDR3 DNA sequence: TGTGCCAGCAGTCCAAATGCAGGGGAGGAGAACACTGAAGCTTTCTTT.

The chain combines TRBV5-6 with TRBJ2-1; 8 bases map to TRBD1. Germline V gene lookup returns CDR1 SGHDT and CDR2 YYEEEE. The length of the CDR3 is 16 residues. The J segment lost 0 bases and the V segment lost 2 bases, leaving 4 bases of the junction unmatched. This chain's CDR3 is CASSLTTGGSYNEQFF. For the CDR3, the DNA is TGTGCCAGCAGCTTAACAACAGGGGGCTCCTACAATGAGCAGTTCTTC.

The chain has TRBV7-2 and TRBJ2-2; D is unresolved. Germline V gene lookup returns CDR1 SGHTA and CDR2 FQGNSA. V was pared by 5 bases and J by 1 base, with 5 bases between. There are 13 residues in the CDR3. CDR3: CASSPMNTGELFF. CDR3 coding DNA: TGTGCCAGCAGCCCCATGAACACCGGGGAGCTGTTTTTT.

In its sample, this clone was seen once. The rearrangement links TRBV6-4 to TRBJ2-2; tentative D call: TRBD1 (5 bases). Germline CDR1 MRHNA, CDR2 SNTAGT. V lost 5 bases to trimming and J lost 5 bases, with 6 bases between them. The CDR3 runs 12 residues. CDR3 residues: CASSQGTGELFF. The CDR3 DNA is TGTGCCAGCAGTCAGGGAACCGGGGAGCTGTTTTTT.

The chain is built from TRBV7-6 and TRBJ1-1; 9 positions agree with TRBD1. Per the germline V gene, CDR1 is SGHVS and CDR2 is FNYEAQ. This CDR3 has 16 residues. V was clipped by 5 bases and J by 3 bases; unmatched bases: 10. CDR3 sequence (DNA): TGTGCCAGCAGCCCCGAGGGACAGGGCGCGTACACTGAAGCTTTCTTT. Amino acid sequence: CASSPEGQGAYTEAFF. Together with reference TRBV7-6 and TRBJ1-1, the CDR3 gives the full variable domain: GAGVSQSPRYKVTKRGQDVALRCDPISGHVSLYWYRQALGQGPEFLTYFNYEAQQDKSGLPNDRFSAERPEGSISTLTIQRTEQRDSAMYRCASSPEGQGAYTEAFFGQGTRLTVV.

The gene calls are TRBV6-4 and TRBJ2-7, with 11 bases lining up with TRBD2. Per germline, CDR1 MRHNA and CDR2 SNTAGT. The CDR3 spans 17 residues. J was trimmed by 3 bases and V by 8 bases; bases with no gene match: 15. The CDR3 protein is CASFAAGSGTSGYEQYF. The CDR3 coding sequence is TGTGCCAGCTTCGCGGCAGGATCCGGGACTAGCGGCTACGAGCAGTACTTC.

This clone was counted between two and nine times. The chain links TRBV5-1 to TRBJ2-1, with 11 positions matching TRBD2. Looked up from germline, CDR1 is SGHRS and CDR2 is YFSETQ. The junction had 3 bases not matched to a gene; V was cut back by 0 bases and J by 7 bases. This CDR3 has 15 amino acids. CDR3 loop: CASSLGSGGANEQFF. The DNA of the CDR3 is TGCGCCAGCAGCTTGGGTAGCGGGGGGGCGAATGAGCAGTTCTTC. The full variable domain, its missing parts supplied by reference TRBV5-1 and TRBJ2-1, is KAGVTQTPRYLIKTRGQQVTLSCSPISGHRSVSWYQQTPGQGLQFLFEYFSETQRNKGNFPGRFSGRQFSNSRSEMNVSTLELGDSALYLCASSLGSGGANEQFFGPGTRLTVL.

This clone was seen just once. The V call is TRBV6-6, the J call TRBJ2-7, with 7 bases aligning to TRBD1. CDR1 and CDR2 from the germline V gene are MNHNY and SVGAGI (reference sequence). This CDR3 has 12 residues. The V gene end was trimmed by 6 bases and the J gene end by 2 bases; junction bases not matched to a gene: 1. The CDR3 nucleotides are TGTGCCAGCAGCCAGGGGGCCTACGAGCAGTACTTC. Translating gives CASSQGAYEQYF.

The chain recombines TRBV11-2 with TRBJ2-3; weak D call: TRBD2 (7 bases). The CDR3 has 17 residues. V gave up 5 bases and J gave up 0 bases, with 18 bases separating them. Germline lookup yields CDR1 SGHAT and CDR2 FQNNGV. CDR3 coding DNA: TGTGCCAGCAGCCCCTTAGGAGAGGGGGGGAGCACAGATACGCAGTATTTT. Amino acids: CASSPLGEGGSTDTQYF.

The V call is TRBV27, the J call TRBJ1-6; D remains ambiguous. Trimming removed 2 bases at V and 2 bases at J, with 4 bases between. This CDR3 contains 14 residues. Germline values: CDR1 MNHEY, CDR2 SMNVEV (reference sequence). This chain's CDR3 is CASSLTPYNSPLHF. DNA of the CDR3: TGTGCCAGCAGTTTAACTCCCTATAATTCACCCCTCCACTTT.

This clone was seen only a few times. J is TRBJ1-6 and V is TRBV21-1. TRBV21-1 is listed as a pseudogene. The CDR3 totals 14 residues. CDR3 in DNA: TGTGCCAACATCCCGAAAGTAGATAATTCACCCCTCCACTTT. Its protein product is CANIPKVDNSPLHF.

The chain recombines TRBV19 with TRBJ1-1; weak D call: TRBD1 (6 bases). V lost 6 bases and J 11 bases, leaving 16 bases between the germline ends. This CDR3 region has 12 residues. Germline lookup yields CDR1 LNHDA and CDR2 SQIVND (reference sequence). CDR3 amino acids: CASSTWNRDAFF. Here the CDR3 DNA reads TGTGCCAGTAGCACTTGGAACAGGGACGCTTTCTTT.

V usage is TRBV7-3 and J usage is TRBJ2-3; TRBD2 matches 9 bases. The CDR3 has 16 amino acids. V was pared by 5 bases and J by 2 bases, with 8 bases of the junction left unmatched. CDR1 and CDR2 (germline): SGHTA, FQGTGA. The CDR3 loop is CASSPLAGDVTDTQYF. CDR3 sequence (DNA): TGTGCCAGCAGCCCCTTAGCGGGAGACGTCACAGATACGCAGTATTTT. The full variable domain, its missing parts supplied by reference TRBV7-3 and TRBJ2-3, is GAGVSQTPSNKVTEKGKYVELRCDPISGHTALYWYRQSLGQGPEFLIYFQGTGAADDSGLPNDRFFAVRPEGSVSTLKIQRTERGDSAVYLCASSPLAGDVTDTQYFGPGTRLTVL.

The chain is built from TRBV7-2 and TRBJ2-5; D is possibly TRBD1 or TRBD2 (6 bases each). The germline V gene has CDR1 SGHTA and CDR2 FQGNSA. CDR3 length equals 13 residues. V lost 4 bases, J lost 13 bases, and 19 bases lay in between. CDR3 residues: CASSSLLRGLAYF. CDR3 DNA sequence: TGTGCCAGCAGCTCATTATTACGGGGGCTCGCGTACTTC.

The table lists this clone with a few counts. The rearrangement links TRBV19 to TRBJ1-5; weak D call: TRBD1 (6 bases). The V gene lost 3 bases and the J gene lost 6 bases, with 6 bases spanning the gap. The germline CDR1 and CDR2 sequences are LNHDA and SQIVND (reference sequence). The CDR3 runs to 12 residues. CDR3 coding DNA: TGTGCCAGTAGTATGGGGGCTCAGCCCCAGCATTTT. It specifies CASSMGAQPQHF.

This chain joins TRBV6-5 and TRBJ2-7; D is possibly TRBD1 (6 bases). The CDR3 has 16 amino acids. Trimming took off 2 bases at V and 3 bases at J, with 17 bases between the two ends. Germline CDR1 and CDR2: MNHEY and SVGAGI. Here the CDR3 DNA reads TGTGCCAGCAGTTACACCCCCCCAACAGGGATCTACGAGCAGTACTTC. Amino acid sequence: CASSYTPPTGIYEQYF.